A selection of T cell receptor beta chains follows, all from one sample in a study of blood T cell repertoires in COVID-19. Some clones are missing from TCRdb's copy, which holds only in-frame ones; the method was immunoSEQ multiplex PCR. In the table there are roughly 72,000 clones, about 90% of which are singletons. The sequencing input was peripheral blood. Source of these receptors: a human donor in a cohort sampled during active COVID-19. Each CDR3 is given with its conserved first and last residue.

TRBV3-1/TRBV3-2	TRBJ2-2	CASSPGTGKKVRTGELFF
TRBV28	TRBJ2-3	CASATSGITDTQYF
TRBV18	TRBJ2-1	CASSRATGGAGNEQFF
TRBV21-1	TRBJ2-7	CASSRQGPGLAGTSYEQYF
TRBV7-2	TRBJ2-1	CASSPSSNSYNEQFF
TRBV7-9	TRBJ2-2	CATKMTGDNTGELFF
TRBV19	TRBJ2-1	CASSIQGGSYNEQFF
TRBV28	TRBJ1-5	CASKAGVKQPQHF
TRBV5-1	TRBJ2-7	CASSPGTSGYEQYF
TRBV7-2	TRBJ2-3	CASSFSTGDTQYF
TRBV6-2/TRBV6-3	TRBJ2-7	CASSHRTTDIVYEQYF
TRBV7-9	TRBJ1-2	CASSPGGVGYGYTF
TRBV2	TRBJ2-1	CASSGGSDVYKFF